This TCR beta chain originates from a study of PD-1 blockade in mismatch repair-deficient tumors. All patients were mismatch repair deficient, assessed by either PCR or immunohistochemistry. With regard to this clone: Its antigen remains unidentified.

Study-level points and caveats: After pembrolizumab, tumor-resident clones rose rapidly, then generally contracted before radiologic responses.

The CDR3 spans 11 residues. Germline CDR1 is LNHDA and CDR2 is SQIVND (reference sequence). Trimming pared 7 bases from V and 3 bases from J, leaving 7 bases between. Libraries were prepared by immunoSEQ multiplex PCR; TCRdb keeps only in-frame clonotypes and omits some of them. The table includes roughly 110,000 clones, 65% to 80% detected once. This specimen consisted of peripheral blood, obtained just over 59 weeks after starting pembrolizumab. The gene calls are TRBV19 and TRBJ2-7; D is unresolved. This TCR derives from an adult with mismatch repair-deficient cancer. Here the CDR3 reads CASTQGYEQYF. The CDR3 DNA reads TGTGCCAGTACCCAAGGCTACGAGCAGTACTTC. Filled out from reference TRBV19 and TRBJ2-7, the complete variable domain reads DGGITQSPKYLFRKEGQNVTLSCEQNLNHDAMYWYRQDPGQGLRLIYYSQIVNDFQKGDIAEGYSVSREKKESFPLTVTSAQKNPTAFYLCASTQGYEQYFGPGTRLTVT.